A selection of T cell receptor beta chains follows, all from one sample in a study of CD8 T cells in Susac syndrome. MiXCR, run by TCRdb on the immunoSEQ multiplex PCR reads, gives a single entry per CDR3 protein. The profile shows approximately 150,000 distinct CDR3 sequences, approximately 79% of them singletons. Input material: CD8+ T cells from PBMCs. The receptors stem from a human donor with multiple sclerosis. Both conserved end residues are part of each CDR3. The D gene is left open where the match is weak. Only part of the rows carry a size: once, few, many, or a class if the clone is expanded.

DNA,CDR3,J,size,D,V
TGTGCCAGTAGTATTGGACAGTACTCTGGAAACACCATATATTTT,CASSIGQYSGNTIYF,TRBJ1-3,-,-,TRBV19
TGTGCCAGCAGTTTGCAGCCTCTAACCTACGAGCAGTACTTC,CASSLQPLTYEQYF,TRBJ2-7,-,-,TRBV27
TGTGCCAGCAGCGTAGCGCAAACCGGGGAGCTGTTTTTT,CASSVAQTGELFF,TRBJ2-2,-,-,TRBV9
TGTGCCAGCAGCTTAACGTCACTTACGACTGGAAACACCATATATTTT,CASSLTSLTTGNTIYF,TRBJ1-3,-,-,TRBV7-9
TGTGCCAGCAGTTACTCGAATGGCGGGGGGACTGAAGCTTTCTTT,CASSYSNGGGTEAFF,TRBJ1-1,-,-,TRBV6-5
TGCAGTGCTTTAGCGGGAGATCTCGGCACAGATACGCAGTATTTT,CSALAGDLGTDTQYF,TRBJ2-3,once,TRBD2,TRBV20-1
TGTGCCAGCAGAAGAACAGGGGACACAGGTACGCAGTATTTT,CASRRTGDTGTQYF,TRBJ2-3,-,TRBD1,TRBV6-5
TGTGCCAGCAGCCCGAACGGACAGGGTCTCGGCACTGAAGCTTTCTTT,CASSPNGQGLGTEAFF,TRBJ1-1,-,TRBD1,TRBV7-9
TGTGCCATCAGTGACCCACCTAGCGGGGGCCCAGATACGCAGTATTTT,CAISDPPSGGPDTQYF,TRBJ2-3,-,TRBD2,TRBV10-3
TGTGCCAGCAGCTACTATATTAATGTAGATACGCAGTATTTT,CASSYYINVDTQYF,TRBJ2-3,-,-,TRBV7-2
TGTGCCAGCAGTCCCCAGGGACTAACTGAAGCTTTCTTT,CASSPQGLTEAFF,TRBJ1-1,-,-,TRBV5-8
TGTGCCAGCAGAGGGGAGGATGCTGAAGCTTTCTTT,CASRGEDAEAFF,TRBJ1-1,-,-,TRBV6-6
TGTGCCAGCAGTCCCCGGGACGAAAGCAATCAGCCCCAGCATTTT,CASSPRDESNQPQHF,TRBJ1-5,-,-,TRBV12-3/TRBV12-4
TGTGCCAGTAGTATACTAGTTAACTCCTACAATGAGCAGTTCTTC,CASSILVNSYNEQFF,TRBJ2-1,-,-,TRBV19
TGTGCCAGCAGCCTGGACAGGGGGAACACTGAAGCTTTCTTT,CASSLDRGNTEAFF,TRBJ1-1,few,TRBD1,TRBV13
TGTGCCAGCAGTTTCGACAGGAACACTGAAGCTTTCTTT,CASSFDRNTEAFF,TRBJ1-1,few,-,TRBV27
TGTGCCAGCAGCCACTTTAGCGGGAGAAACACCGGGGAGCTGTTTTTT,CASSHFSGRNTGELFF,TRBJ2-2,-,TRBD2,TRBV11-2
TGCAGCGTGGAAGACTCTCCGCCTTATGGCTACACCTTC,CSVEDSPPYGYTF,TRBJ1-2,once,-,TRBV29-1
TGTGCCAGCAGTTTAGATGCGCCCCTCGCGGGGACCCAGTACTTC,CASSLDAPLAGTQYF,TRBJ2-5,-,-,TRBV12-3/TRBV12-4
TGTGCCAGTAGTCCGTTGGAGGCGAGCACAGATACGCAGTATTTT,CASSPLEASTDTQYF,TRBJ2-3,-,-,TRBV19
TGTGCCAGCAGCCCCAAGGAGAGACTAGCGGAGGGGGATTACAATGAGCAGTTCTTC,CASSPKERLAEGDYNEQFF,TRBJ2-1,-,TRBD2,TRBV7-3
TGTGCCACCAGTGATTCGTATCAGGGAACCAGTGAAAAACTGTTTTTC,CATSDSYQGTSEKLFF,TRBJ1-4,-,-,TRBV24-1
TGTGCCAGCAGCCAAGGGACAGGGGTTTCCTATGGCTACACCTTC,CASSQGTGVSYGYTF,TRBJ1-2,once,TRBD1,TRBV12-3/TRBV12-4
TGTGCCAGCAGCTCCGACGATTTTAGCAATCAGCCCCAGCATTTT,CASSSDDFSNQPQHF,TRBJ1-5,-,-,TRBV7-9
TGTGCCAGCAGTTCCCGGACAGGGGGCCTTAACTATGGCTACACCTTC,CASSSRTGGLNYGYTF,TRBJ1-2,-,TRBD1,TRBV6-2/TRBV6-3
TGTGCCAGCAGCACGAGAAAAACTACTCCCGGGACTTTCTCCTACAATGAGCAGTTCTTC,CASSTRKTTPGTFSYNEQFF,TRBJ2-1,-,-,TRBV6-4
TGTGCTAGTGGCGAGATTCAGCCCCAGCATTTT,CASGEIQPQHF,TRBJ1-5,-,-,TRBV12-5
TGTGCCAGCAGCGATCCCACTAGCGGGAGTTTTGATACGCAGTATTTT,CASSDPTSGSFDTQYF,TRBJ2-3,few,TRBD2,TRBV9
TGTGCCAGCAGTGAAGTAAGGGACACAGGTCGGAGTAATCAGCCCCAGCATTTT,CASSEVRDTGRSNQPQHF,TRBJ1-5,once,-,TRBV6-1
TGTGCCAGCAGCCCTATTGCGAGGGCGGATGGCTACACCTTC,CASSPIARADGYTF,TRBJ1-2,-,-,TRBV12-3/TRBV12-4
TGTGCCAGCAGCCCTCAGGGTGGTGAAAAACTGTTTTTT,CASSPQGGEKLFF,TRBJ1-4,few,-,TRBV7-9
TGTGCCAGCAGTTCGACAGGGATGTATCAGCCCCAGCATTTT,CASSSTGMYQPQHF,TRBJ1-5,-,TRBD1,TRBV27
TGTGCCAGCCATCTCCGGGGGGGCCGAGAAGATACGCAGTATTTT,CASHLRGGREDTQYF,TRBJ2-3,-,TRBD2,TRBV27
TGTGCCGGCCTCGACAGAATGAACACTGAAGCTTTCTTT,CAGLDRMNTEAFF,TRBJ1-1,-,-,TRBV30
TGTGCCAGCAGCCCCAGGGAGGCGGGGTTTGAAGAGACCCAGTACTTC,CASSPREAGFEETQYF,TRBJ2-5,-,-,TRBV3-1